This TCR beta chain came from a study of blood T cell repertoires in COVID-19. In the study overall: Both acute and convalescent COVID-19 samples were obtained from the United States, Italy and Spain. Sample material is recorded as cDNA or gDNA derived from T cells, B-cell-depleted T cells, or PBMCs.

Authors' processing steps: Estimation of nucleated cell counts relied on the amplification of reference gene primers. Using immunoSEQ multiplex PCR, the repertoire was profiled, and TCRdb retains in-frame clones only, with some absent. That table gives V, J and clone size, and the DNA gave D and trimming. The table records about 61,000 clones, roughly 90% of them present only once. This clone turned up a few times. V trimming: 2 bases; J trimming: 2 bases; junction bases outside the gene matches: 5. The CDR3 runs 15 residues. Per the germline V gene, CDR1 is MNHEY and CDR2 is SVGAGI. Sequencing input: peripheral blood. The sequence was collected from a woman between 50 and 59 years old with active or convalescent COVID-19. The genes are TRBV6-5 and TRBJ2-7, with 8 bases aligning to TRBD1. The CDR3 protein is CASSYQGAGPYEQYF. In nucleotides, the CDR3 is TGTGCCAGCAGTTACCAGGGGGCAGGCCCCTACGAGCAGTACTTC.